The clone carrying this T cell receptor beta chain occurred many times. What it binds is unknown. This sample was taken from a study of response to subunit inactivated influenza vaccine. TCRdb itself ran the RT-PCR reads through MiXCR, one entry per CDR3 protein. This sample has about 480,000 distinct CDR3 sequences, with 9.5% to 13% found just once. Study-level findings and limits: Every seasonal influenza vaccination brings in few new T cells, the authors suggested.

The sequence was obtained from a man aged 50-59 years who received an inactivated influenza vaccine. The sample was PBMCs from blood, taken roughly 6 weeks after vaccination.

As DNA, the CDR3 is TGCGCCAGCAGACTGGGACACAACGAGCAGTACTTC. Its protein is CASRLGHNEQYF. The chain has TRBV5-1 and TRBJ2-7; D may be TRBD1 (6 bases). Germline CDR1 is SGHRS and CDR2 is YFSETQ. V lost 5 bases, J lost 5 bases, and 11 bases lay in between. CDR3 size: 12 residues. The full variable domain, rest sourced from reference TRBV5-1 and TRBJ2-7, is KAGVTQTPRYLIKTRGQQVTLSCSPISGHRSVSWYQQTPGQGLQFLFEYFSETQRNKGNFPGRFSGRQFSNSRSEMNVSTLELGDSALYLCASRLGHNEQYFGPGTRLTVT.